This T cell receptor (beta chain) stems from a study of blood T cell repertoires in COVID-19. The wider study: Whether acute or convalescent, the COVID-19 samples came from the United States, Italy and Spain. T cells, B-cell-depleted T cells, or PBMCs supplied cDNA or gDNA.

CDR3 length: 17 amino acids. CDR1 and CDR2 from the germline V gene are SGHTA and FQGNSA. V dropped 5 bases and J dropped 6; count of bases not matched to a gene: 16. In the authors' workflow: Using reference gene primer amplification, nucleated cell counts were estimated. Using immunoSEQ multiplex PCR, the repertoire was profiled, and TCRdb retains in-frame clones only, with some absent. The V and J calls and clone size are taken from that table; D and trimming were inferred from the DNA. The sample includes tens of thousands of clones, roughly 82% of them seen just once. Specimen: peripheral blood. The TCR comes from a human donor in a cohort sampled during active COVID-19. The chain recombines TRBV7-2 with TRBJ2-7; 10 bases fit TRBD2. The CDR3 reads CASSTPPGTSAFSEQYF. CDR3 coding DNA: TGTGCCAGCAGCACCCCACCAGGGACTAGCGCTTTCTCCGAGCAGTACTTC.